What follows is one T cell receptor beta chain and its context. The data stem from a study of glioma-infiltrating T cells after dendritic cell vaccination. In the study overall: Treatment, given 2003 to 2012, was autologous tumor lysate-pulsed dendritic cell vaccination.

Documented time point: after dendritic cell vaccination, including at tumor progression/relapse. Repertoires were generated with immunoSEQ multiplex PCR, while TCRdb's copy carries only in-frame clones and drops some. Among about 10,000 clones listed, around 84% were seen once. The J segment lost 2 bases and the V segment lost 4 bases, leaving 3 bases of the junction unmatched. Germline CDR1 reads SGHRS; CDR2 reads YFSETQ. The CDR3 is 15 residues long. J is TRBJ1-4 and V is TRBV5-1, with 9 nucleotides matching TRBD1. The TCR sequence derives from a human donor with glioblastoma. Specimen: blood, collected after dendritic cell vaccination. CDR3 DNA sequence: TGCGCCAGCAGCACCGGACAGGGGACTAATGAAAAACTGTTTTTT. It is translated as CASSTGQGTNEKLFF.